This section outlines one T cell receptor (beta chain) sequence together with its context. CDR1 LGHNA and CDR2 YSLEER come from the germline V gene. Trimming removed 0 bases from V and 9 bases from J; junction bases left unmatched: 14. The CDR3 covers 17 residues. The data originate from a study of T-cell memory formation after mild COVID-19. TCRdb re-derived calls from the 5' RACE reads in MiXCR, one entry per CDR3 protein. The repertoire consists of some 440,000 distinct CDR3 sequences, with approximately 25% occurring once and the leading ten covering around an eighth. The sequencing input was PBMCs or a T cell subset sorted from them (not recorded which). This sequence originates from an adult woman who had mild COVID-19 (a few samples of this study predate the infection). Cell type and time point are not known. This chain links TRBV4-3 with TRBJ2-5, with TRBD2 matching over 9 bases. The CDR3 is CASSQDQLGSGRWPQYF. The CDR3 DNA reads TGCGCCAGCAGCCAAGACCAACTTGGGAGCGGGAGGTGGCCCCAGTACTTC.